The clone carrying this T cell receptor (beta chain) was picked up many times. The sample holds other DNA sequences that translate to the same CDR3. This entry comes from a study of shared clonotypes between healthy human individuals. Study background: Per donor, three plates held CD4 naive cells, three held CD4 memory, two held CD8 naive and one held CD8 memory.

The CDR3 runs to 16 residues. The V end lost 4 bases, the J end lost 2 bases, and 12 bases lay between the germline ends. The V gene's germline CDR1 is MGHRA and CDR2 YSYEKL. Sequenced by immunoSEQ multiplex PCR; TCRdb stores in-frame clones only, minus some. The data contain 110,000 or so clones, about 71% of them singletons. This TCR was sampled from a woman younger than 45 in good health. The sequencing sample was made of memory CD8+ T cells sorted from blood. Subset given: CD45RO+ cells pooled with CCR7-negative TemRA cells. The genes are TRBV4-1 and TRBJ2-6; D is unclear. The CDR3 DNA follows: TGCGCCAGCAGCCTGAAGACTGGGACTGGGGCCAACGTCCTGACTTTC. It encodes CASSLKTGTGANVLTF.